This T cell receptor beta chain was captured by sequencing in a study of T cell responses to AZD1222 COVID-19 vaccine. Regarding this clone: Antigen specificity is unknown.

Profiled with immunoSEQ multiplex PCR; TCRdb holds only in-frame clones, not every one. The table records 77,000 or so clones, 85% to 90% of them present only once. The CDR3 extends over 13 amino acids. The germline V gene has CDR1 MDHEN and CDR2 SYDVKM. V dropped 4 bases and J dropped 5 bases, with 11 bases sitting between them. Study observations and caveats: Just a handful of AZD1222 recipients tested seropositive at baseline. Donors, mostly white British, included more females; clonal diversity was possibly underestimated. Sampling that yielded the repertoires occurred only after the peak T cell response.

V gene TRBV28 combines with J gene TRBJ2-5; unclear D gene. The TCR comes from an adult in good health. The specimen comprised peripheral blood, sampled on day 0 of AZD1222 vaccination. CDR3 DNA: TGTGCCAGCAGTTCCCAGGATTTGGAGACCCAGTACTTC. As protein: CASSSQDLETQYF.